Below are 26 T cell receptor beta chains sequenced from a single sample in a study of T cells in Graves' hyperthyroidism and ophthalmopathy (dated by TCRdb to about 2019). Library preparation was by multiplex PCR. TCRdb lists the instrument as Illumina HiSeq 2000. The TCR beta CDR3 regions were amplified from RNA transcripts. The TCR CDR3 was subjected to a first round of RT-PCR using the HTBI primer set and the Qiagen OneStep RT-PCR kit. In TCRdb, the public reads were trimmed at Q25 with fastp and aligned with MiXCR, with productive beta chains retained. Every CDR3 protein is listed once, alongside the most common genes and DNA of its rows. The sample data list 650,000 to 850,000 distinct CDR3 sequences, and under 20% of these were observed just once. The ten biggest clones cover about a sixth of the sample. The sequenced material came from blood. The source of these receptors is a woman between 45 and 65 years old with Graves' hyperthyroidism that later progressed to Graves' ophthalmopathy.

This clonotype was observed at least ten times. The rearrangement uses TRBV11-1 and TRBJ2-7; possible D gene TRBD1, 6 bases. The CDR3 sequence is 14 residues long. Germline assignment: CDR1 SGHAT and CDR2 FQDESV (reference sequence). Trimming took off 1 base at V and 3 bases at J, with 10 bases between the two ends. The CDR3 DNA reads TGTGCCAGCAGCTTAGGCTCAGGGGTCTACGAGCAGTACTTC. Amino acids: CASSLGSGVYEQYF.

This clonotype was counted a few times. The chain has TRBV10-3 and TRBJ1-1, with TRBD1 matching 7 bases. V was clipped by 6 bases and J by 8 bases; unmatched bases: 9. Per germline, CDR1 ENHRY and CDR2 SYGVKD. The CDR3 consists of 13 residues. DNA of the CDR3: TGTGCCATCAGCGAAGGGACAGCCGGGGAAGCTTTCTTT. It translates to CAISEGTAGEAFF.

The chain joins TRBV28 to TRBJ2-1; weak D call: TRBD2 (5 bases). In germline, CDR1 is MDHEN, CDR2 SYDVKM. Trimming cost V 4 bases and J 7 bases, with 17 bases left between them. This CDR3 region has 15 residues. CDR3 nucleotide sequence: TGTGCCAGCAGTTCCCGATTGCTAGCCGCAAATGAGCAGTTCTTC. It is translated as CASSSRLLAANEQFF.

This clonotype came up a few times. In nucleotides, the CDR3 is TGCGCCAGCAGCCAAGCTGGGGCTAGCGGACAAGAGACCCAGTACTTC. This encodes CASSQAGASGQETQYF. This chain uses TRBV4-1 with TRBJ2-5, with 7 bases lining up with TRBD2. CDR1 is MGHRA and CDR2 is YSYEKL in the germline V gene. The CDR3 runs to 16 residues. V lost 1 base to trimming and J lost 2 bases; unmatched junction nucleotides: 7.

This clonotype was found a few times. The chain has TRBV29-1 and TRBJ2-1, with TRBD2 matching over 16 bases. Losses at the gene ends were 8 bases for V and 5 bases for J; bases not matched to a gene: 3. Per the germline V gene, CDR1 is SQVTM and CDR2 is ANQGSEA. The CDR3 spans 14 residues. The DNA of the CDR3 is TGCAGCACGGGACTAGCGGGGGGGCACAATGAGCAGTTCTTC. Its translation: CSTGLAGGHNEQFF.

This clonotype was observed many times. The V and J genes are TRBV18 and TRBJ2-3; 7 nucleotides line up with TRBD2. CDR3 length: 15 amino acids. Trimming took 0 bases from V and 3 from J; bases not matched to a gene: 3. The germline V gene encodes CDR1 KGHSH and CDR2 LQKENI. In nucleotides, the CDR3 is TGTGCCAGCTCACCACCGAGACTAGCTACAGATACGCAGTATTTT. Amino acids: CASSPPRLATDTQYF.

This clonotype was counted ten times or more. V and J are TRBV30 and TRBJ1-2; D is uncertain. The CDR3 spans 12 residues. Trimming removed 4 bases from V and 8 bases from J, with 14 bases in between. Germline lookup yields CDR1 GTSNPN and CDR2 SVGIG (reference sequence). CDR3 bases: TGTGCCTGGACCCCTGGGCTCGCCGGCTACACCTTC. Its protein is CAWTPGLAGYTF.

This clonotype came up a few times. The CDR3 protein is CASSYSADYSNQPQHF. CDR3 DNA: TGTGCCAGCAGTTACTCGGCAGATTATAGCAATCAGCCCCAGCATTTT. This chain connects TRBV6-5 to TRBJ1-5; D not resolved. CDR3 length equals 16 residues. V was shortened by 0 bases and J by 0 bases, with 9 bases between the two germline ends. Germline V CDR1 and CDR2: MNHEY, SVGAGI.

This clonotype was counted between two and nine times. CDR3 in amino acids: CASSLGTRGDTIYF. The CDR3 nucleotides are TGTGCCAGCAGCTTAGGGACGCGGGGTGACACCATATATTTT. V gene TRBV7-9 combines with J gene TRBJ1-3; D unclear. CDR1 SEHNR and CDR2 FQNEAQ come from the germline V gene (reference sequence). The length of the CDR3 is 14 residues. The V and J ends lost 1 base and 8 bases respectively, with 12 bases between them.

The CDR3 is CASSPERGGSADTQYF. CDR3 bases: TGTGCCAGTAGTCCCGAGCGGGGGGGCTCAGCGGATACGCAGTATTTT. The chain combines TRBV19 with TRBJ2-3; 10 bases align to TRBD2. The CDR3 contains 16 residues. CDR1 is LNHDA and CDR2 is SQIVND in the germline V gene (reference sequence). With V trimmed by 5 bases and J by 6 bases, 11 bases remained unmatched. Full variable domain (missing parts from reference TRBV19 and TRBJ2-3): DGGITQSPKYLFRKEGQNVTLSCEQNLNHDAMYWYRQDPGQGLRLIYYSQIVNDFQKGDIAEGYSVSREKKESFPLTVTSAQKNPTAFYLCASSPERGGSADTQYFGPGTRLTVL.

The sample holds a few counts of this clonotype. This chain connects TRBV9 to TRBJ2-7; no firm D call. In germline, CDR1 is SGDLS, CDR2 YYNGEE. The CDR3 runs 13 residues. The V end was cut by 4 bases, the J end by 2 bases, with 10 bases between. Here the CDR3 reads CASSPGEAYEQYF. The DNA for the CDR3 is TGTGCCAGCAGCCCCGGCGAGGCCTACGAGCAGTACTTC. The full variable domain, with the rest looked up from reference TRBV9 and TRBJ2-7, is DSGVTQTPKHLITATGQRVTLRCSPRSGDLSVYWYQQSLDQGLQFLIQYYNGEERAKGNILERFSAQQFPDLHSELNLSSLELGDSALYFCASSPGEAYEQYFGPGTRLTVT.

This clonotype was counted ten times or more. The CDR3 spells CASSPEAIAGNEQFF. Here the CDR3 DNA reads TGTGCCAGCAGTCCAGAGGCGATAGCGGGGAATGAGCAGTTCTTC. The chain is built from TRBV11-2 and TRBJ2-1, with 8 bases lining up with TRBD2. V lost 6 bases to trimming and J lost 7 bases; unmatched junction nucleotides: 11. The CDR3 sequence is 15 residues long. Per germline, CDR1 SGHAT and CDR2 FQNNGV.

As for this clonotype: Possible read error: a much larger clone is one base away. The chain is built from TRBV27 and TRBJ2-7; TRBD1 aligns across 8 bases. This CDR3 is built from 15 residues. The V gene's germline CDR1 is MNHEY and CDR2 SMNVEV (reference sequence). The V and J ends lost 6 bases and 0 bases, in that order; junction bases with no gene match: 7. The DNA of the CDR3 is TGTGCCAGCAGGCCGGGACAGGCGAGCTCCTACGAGCAGTACTTC. It translates to CASRPGQASSYEQYF.

This clonotype was picked up many times. The gene calls are TRBV11-2 and TRBJ1-5; 10 bases match TRBD1. The germline CDR1 and CDR2 sequences are SGHAT and FQNNGV. The length of the CDR3 is 16 residues. After removal of 5 bases from V and 3 bases from J, the junction contained 7 bases not matched to a gene. CDR3: CASSKEGQGYNQPQHF. CDR3 sequence (DNA): TGTGCCAGCAGCAAAGAGGGACAGGGGTACAATCAGCCCCAGCATTTT. The complete variable domain, with remaining parts taken from reference TRBV11-2 and TRBJ1-5, reads EAGVAQSPRYKIIEKRQSVAFWCNPISGHATLYWYQQILGQGPKLLIQFQNNGVVDDSQLPKDRFSAERLKGVDSTLKIQPAKLEDSAVYLCASSKEGQGYNQPQHFGDGTRLSIL.

This clonotype was picked up many times. This chain connects TRBV18 to TRBJ2-7; D is ambiguous. CDR3 length: 13 residues. The germline CDR1 and CDR2 sequences are KGHSH and LQKENI. V was pared by 0 bases and J by 6 bases, with 9 bases between. The DNA of the CDR3 is TGTGCCAGCTCACCACCAGGGTTATCCGAGCAGTACTTC. Protein: CASSPPGLSEQYF.

The chain uses TRBV29-1 and TRBJ1-5; possible D gene TRBD1, 5 bases. The CDR3 contains 15 residues. V was pared by 3 bases and J by 0 bases, with 12 bases between. Looked up from germline, CDR1 is SQVTM and CDR2 is ANQGSEA. The CDR3, as DNA: TGCAGCGTTGAGGGGGAGCCAAATAGCAATCAGCCCCAGCATTTT. It is translated as CSVEGEPNSNQPQHF.

The V gene is TRBV15, the J gene TRBJ2-5, with D possibly called TRBD1 or TRBD2 (6 bases each). Germline V gives CDR1 LNHNV, CDR2 YYDKDF (reference sequence). CDR3 length equals 17 residues. With 0 bases removed from V and 10 bases from J, the gap between germline ends came to 24 bases. The CDR3 DNA reads TGTGCCACCAGCAGAGAGGGGGCGGCGGGGCCCCCCCTGAACCAGTACTTC. It encodes CATSREGAAGPPLNQYF.

There are many counts of this clonotype. The chain uses TRBV3-1 and TRBJ2-7; D may be TRBD2 (5 bases). In germline, CDR1 is LGHDT, CDR2 YNNKEL (reference sequence). Trimming removed 2 bases at V and 6 bases at J, with 11 bases between. The CDR3 totals 13 residues. The CDR3 loop reads CASSQIRDREQYF. DNA of the CDR3: TGTGCCAGCAGCCAAATCCGGGATCGCGAGCAGTACTTC.

This clonotype came up many times. The V gene is TRBV20-1, the J gene TRBJ1-1; D unresolved. The CDR3 spans 14 residues. V lost 3 bases, J lost 2 bases, and 13 bases lay in between. Per germline, CDR1 DFQATT and CDR2 SNEGSKA (reference sequence). CDR3 residues: CSASTLSLNTEAFF. For the CDR3, the DNA is TGCAGTGCTAGCACGCTCAGCCTTAACACTGAAGCTTTCTTT.

V gene TRBV5-1 combines with J gene TRBJ2-3; D possibly corresponds to TRBD2 (7 bases). Trimming removed 4 bases at V and 0 bases at J, with 18 bases between. This CDR3 is built from 17 residues. Germline CDR1 and CDR2: SGHRS and YFSETQ. CDR3 sequence: CASSPGGNRVSTDTQYF. The CDR3 DNA sequence: TGCGCCAGCAGCCCCGGGGGGAACAGGGTCAGCACAGATACGCAGTATTTT.

This clonotype turned up a few times. The chain couples TRBV5-1 to TRBJ1-6; a possible D gene is TRBD1 (6 bases). CDR1 and CDR2 (germline): SGHRS, YFSETQ. V dropped 3 bases and J dropped 8 bases, with 18 bases sitting between them. CDR3 length: 16 residues. The CDR3 sequence: CASSSLPGAWDSPLHF. The CDR3 DNA reads TGCGCCAGCAGCTCCCTCCCGGGGGCCTGGGATTCACCCCTCCACTTT. The full variable domain, its missing parts supplied by reference TRBV5-1 and TRBJ1-6, is KAGVTQTPRYLIKTRGQQVTLSCSPISGHRSVSWYQQTPGQGLQFLFEYFSETQRNKGNFPGRFSGRQFSNSRSEMNVSTLELGDSALYLCASSSLPGAWDSPLHFGNGTRLTVT.

This clonotype was found a few times. V gene TRBV19 combines with J gene TRBJ1-1; the match to TRBD1 covers 8 bases. Trimming took 5 bases from V and 5 from J; bases not matched to a gene: 7. Germline CDR1 and CDR2: LNHDA and SQIVND (reference sequence). The CDR3 spans 14 residues. CDR3 amino acids: CASSPRTGMTEAFF. CDR3 DNA: TGTGCCAGTAGTCCCCGGACAGGGATGACTGAAGCTTTCTTT.

V usage is TRBV5-5 and J usage is TRBJ1-1; D perhaps matches TRBD1 (5 bases). The germline CDR1 and CDR2 sequences are SGHKS and YYEKEE (reference sequence). With 7 bases removed from V and 8 bases from J, the gap between germline ends came to 12 bases. The CDR3 consists of 11 residues. CDR3 nucleotide sequence: TGTGCCAGCCATAAAGGGGCGGAAGCTTTCTTT. Translated, it gives CASHKGAEAFF. Full variable domain (remainder filled in from reference TRBV5-5 and TRBJ1-1): DAGVTQSPTHLIKTRGQQVTLRCSPISGHKSVSWYQQVLGQGPQFIFQYYEKEERGRGNFPDRFSARQFPNYSSELNVNALLLGDSALYLCASHKGAEAFFGQGTRLTVV.

This clonotype turned up a few times. V and J are TRBV6-1 and TRBJ1-2; possible D gene TRBD1, 5 bases. Germline assignment: CDR1 MNHNS and CDR2 SASEGT. The V and J ends lost 6 bases and 2 bases respectively, with 16 bases between them. The CDR3 consists of 15 residues. The CDR3 nucleotides read TGTGCCAGCAGCAAACCAGGGTGGGCAAACTATGGCTACACCTTC. This encodes CASSKPGWANYGYTF.

This chain connects TRBV7-9 to TRBJ2-5; 8 bases are a match to TRBD2. CDR1 and CDR2 from the germline V gene are SEHNR and FQNEAQ (reference sequence). The V segment lost 10 bases and the J segment 1 base; nucleotides outside the gene matches: 8. The CDR3 sequence is 14 residues long. The CDR3 region has the DNA TGTGCCATCACCGGGGGGGGGTCCCAAGAGACCCAGTACTTC. Encoded protein: CAITGGGSQETQYF.

In this sample, this clonotype turned up many times. This may stem from a read error, because a much larger clone lies one nucleotide away. The J gene is TRBJ2-7, the V gene TRBV3-1, with 9 bases aligning to TRBD1. CDR3 size: 13 residues. Looked up from germline, CDR1 is LGHDT and CDR2 is YNNKEL (reference sequence). J was trimmed by 3 bases and V by 4 bases; bases with no gene match: 1. Written as DNA, the CDR3 is TGTGCCAGCAGCCGGGACAGGGACTACGAGCAGTACTTC. Translated: CASSRDRDYEQYF.